This TCR beta chain was sequenced for a study of cytomegalovirus exposure and HLA in healthy donors. Study-level background: In a later analysis, the 130 or so validation repertoires were reported to have used the same platform as the approximately 620 first-cohort repertoires. Study-level points and caveats: As was reported, the classifier diagnosed cytomegalovirus status with high specificity and sensitivity.

This CDR3 has 11 residues. Germline V gene sequence: CDR1 SQVTM, CDR2 ANQGSEA. V shed 6 bases and J 9 bases; nucleotides not matched to a gene: 1. The repertoire was sequenced with immunoSEQ multiplex PCR; TCRdb's copy has only in-frame clones and lacks some. The sample has roughly 250,000 clones; around 87% are singletons. Of note for this clone: Antigen specificity is unknown.

Sequenced input: PBMCs. V usage is TRBV29-1 and J usage is TRBJ2-7, with 14 bases lining up with TRBD2. The TCR comes from a woman in her 30s in good health and CMV-seropositive. CDR3 DNA sequence: TGCAGCGTCGGACTAGCGGGAGGGCAGTACTTC. Translated, it gives CSVGLAGGQYF.